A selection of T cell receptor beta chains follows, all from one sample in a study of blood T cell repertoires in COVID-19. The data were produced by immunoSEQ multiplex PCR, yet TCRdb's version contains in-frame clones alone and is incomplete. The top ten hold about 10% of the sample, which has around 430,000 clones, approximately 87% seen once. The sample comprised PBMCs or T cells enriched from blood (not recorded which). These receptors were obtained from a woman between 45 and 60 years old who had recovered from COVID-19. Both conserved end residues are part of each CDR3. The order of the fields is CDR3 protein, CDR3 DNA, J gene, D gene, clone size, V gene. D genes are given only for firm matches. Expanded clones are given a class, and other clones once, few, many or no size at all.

CATRAVGGLSTDTQYF TGTGCCACCCGAGCGGTTGGGGGGTTAAGCACAGATACGCAGTATTTT TRBJ2-3 NA NA TRBV27
CASSLLAGGLPNEQFF TGTGCCAGCAGCTTACTAGCGGGGGGGCTACCCAATGAGCAGTTCTTC TRBJ2-1 TRBD2 NA TRBV7-9
CASKGTGGYEQYF TGTGCCAGCAAGGGGACAGGGGGGTACGAGCAGTACTTC TRBJ2-7 TRBD1 NA TRBV7-2
CASSLSEGGYGYTF TGTGCCAGCAGCTTATCGGAGGGCGGCTATGGCTACACCTTC TRBJ1-2 NA NA TRBV7-9
CASGQGESGANEKLFF TGTGCTAGTGGTCAGGGGGAAAGTGGGGCTAATGAAAAACTGTTTTTT TRBJ1-4 TRBD1 NA TRBV12-5
CSVEYGTGDTEAFF TGCAGCGTTGAATACGGGACAGGGGATACTGAAGCTTTCTTT TRBJ1-1 TRBD1 once TRBV29-1
CASSVARLTDTQYF TGTGCCAGCAGCGTCGCAAGACTCACAGATACGCAGTATTTT TRBJ2-3 NA NA TRBV9
CASSEALFQTRTAHTEAFF TGTGCCAGCAGTGAAGCTCTTTTCCAAACCCGGACAGCACACACCGAAGCTTTCTTT TRBJ1-1 NA NA TRBV6-1
CASSPMTRNTEAFF TGTGCCAGCAGCCCTATGACAAGGAACACTGAAGCTTTCTTT TRBJ1-1 NA NA TRBV7-6
CASSQDGGIRTGELFF TGTGCCAGCAGCCAAGACGGGGGGATAAGGACCGGGGAGCTGTTTTTT TRBJ2-2 TRBD2 NA TRBV14
CASSINGLDTEAFF TGTGCCAGTAGTATTAACGGGTTGGACACTGAAGCTTTCTTT TRBJ1-1 NA NA TRBV19
CASTLLRGETQYF TGTGCCAGCACCCTTTTGCGGGGAGAGACCCAGTACTTC TRBJ2-5 NA NA TRBV3-1/TRBV3-2
CASSENRVVSGNTIYF TGTGCCAGCAGTGAAAACAGGGTAGTATCTGGAAACACCATATATTTT TRBJ1-3 NA NA TRBV28
CASSLRGDRAVQETQYF TGTGCCAGCAGCTTGAGAGGGGACAGGGCGGTCCAAGAGACCCAGTACTTC TRBJ2-5 TRBD1 once TRBV7-8
CASSWDRNTEAFF TGTGCCAGCAGTTGGGACAGGAACACTGAAGCTTTCTTT TRBJ1-1 TRBD1 NA TRBV27
CASSFGTKNTEAFF TGTGCCAGCAGTTTTGGCACGAAAAACACTGAAGCTTTCTTT TRBJ1-1 NA NA TRBV28
CASSLGGQGARGYTF TGTGCCAGCAGCTTGGGGGGACAGGGGGCGCGCGGCTACACCTTC TRBJ1-2 TRBD1 once TRBV5-4
CASSLSDRAGGYTF TGTGCCAGCAGCCTATCGGACAGGGCTGGTGGCTACACCTTC TRBJ1-2 TRBD1 NA TRBV9
CASSLGGPRTDTQYF TGTGCCAGCAGCTTAGGGGGGCCACGCACAGATACGCAGTATTTT TRBJ2-3 NA NA TRBV7-2
CASSTREGGEAFF TGTGCCAGTAGTACGAGGGAGGGGGGAGAAGCTTTCTTT TRBJ1-1 NA NA TRBV19